Following are 31 T cell receptor beta chains from one sample sequenced in a study of T cell responses to AZD1222 COVID-19 vaccine. Only in-frame clones appear in the TCRdb table, and some are missing; sequencing was by immunoSEQ multiplex PCR. Of 90,000 or so clones in the sample, around 86% were seen once. Sequencing was performed on peripheral blood, taken on day 0 of AZD1222 vaccination. The receptors stem from an adult in good health.

The CDR3 is CASSPRSGSSEKLFF. The CDR3 bases are TGTGCCAGCAGCCCCCGGTCGGGAAGCAGCGAAAAACTGTTTTTT. V usage is TRBV6-5 and J usage is TRBJ1-4; D is ambiguous. Germline CDR1 MNHEY, CDR2 SVGAGI. There are 15 residues in the CDR3. V lost 6 bases, J lost 8 bases, and 19 bases lay in between.

V and J are TRBV7-2 and TRBJ2-7; TRBD2 matches at 8 bases. There are 15 residues in the CDR3. Germline V gene data show CDR1 as SGHTA and CDR2 as FQGNSA. V shed 5 bases and J 5 bases; nucleotides not matched to a gene: 11. DNA for the CDR3: TGTGCCAGCAGCGAGTTTTCGGGGGGGCCCAACGAGCAGTACTTC. Protein product: CASSEFSGGPNEQYF.

The CDR3 is CSVEEAAGKNGYTF. The CDR3 DNA reads TGCAGCGTTGAAGAGGCCGCGGGAAAAAATGGCTACACCTTC. V gene TRBV29-1 combines with J gene TRBJ1-2, with D unclear. The CDR3 spans 14 residues. The V end was cut by 0 bases, the J end by 6 bases, with 14 bases between. Germline CDR1 SQVTM, CDR2 ANQGSEA. Together with reference TRBV29-1 and TRBJ1-2, the CDR3 gives the full variable domain: SAVISQKPSRDICQRGTSLTIQCQVDSQVTMMFWYRQQPGQSLTLIATANQGSEATYESGFVIDKFPISRPNLTFSTLTVSNMSPEDSSIYLCSVEEAAGKNGYTFGSGTRLTVV.

The V call is TRBV5-1, the J call TRBJ1-1; D might be TRBD1 (6 bases). There are 16 residues in the CDR3. CDR1 and CDR2 from the germline V gene are SGHRS and YFSETQ. The V end lost 0 bases, the J end lost 5 bases, and 17 bases lay between the germline ends. The chain's CDR3 is CASSLEPGHRGTEAFF. CDR3 DNA: TGCGCCAGCAGCTTGGAACCGGGACACCGAGGGACTGAAGCTTTCTTT. The full variable domain, rest sourced from reference TRBV5-1 and TRBJ1-1, is KAGVTQTPRYLIKTRGQQVTLSCSPISGHRSVSWYQQTPGQGLQFLFEYFSETQRNKGNFPGRFSGRQFSNSRSEMNVSTLELGDSALYLCASSLEPGHRGTEAFFGQGTRLTVV.

V usage is TRBV18 and J usage is TRBJ2-7, with D possibly matching TRBD1 (5 bases). V was clipped by 1 base and J by 5 bases, with 21 bases between them. This CDR3 has 17 amino acids. The germline gives CDR1 KGHSH, CDR2 LQKENI. CDR3 amino acids: CASSPLRPGLIGHEQYF. Written as DNA, the CDR3 is TGTGCCAGCTCACCACTTCGCCCAGGGCTGATAGGGCACGAGCAGTACTTC.

V is TRBV7-3 and J is TRBJ2-2; the D is unclear. Trimming removed 5 bases at V and 5 bases at J, with 9 bases between. The germline CDR1 and CDR2 sequences are SGHTA and FQGTGA. The CDR3 contains 13 residues. The CDR3 bases are TGTGCCAGCAGCCCGACGGTGACCGGGGAGCTGTTTTTT. Residues: CASSPTVTGELFF.

This chain uses TRBV7-2 with TRBJ2-2; D ambiguous. From germline, CDR1 is SGHTA and CDR2 FQGNSA. CDR3 length: 15 amino acids. Trimming removed 5 bases at V and 0 bases at J, with 10 bases between. The CDR3 sequence: CASSLGWTNTGELFF. For the CDR3, the DNA is TGTGCCAGCAGCCTCGGCTGGACGAACACCGGGGAGCTGTTTTTT. Full variable domain (outside the CDR3, taken from reference TRBV7-2 and TRBJ2-2): GAGVSQSPSNKVTEKGKDVELRCDPISGHTALYWYRQSLGQGLEFLIYFQGNSAPDKSGLPSDRFSAERTGGSVSTLTIQRTQQEDSAVYLCASSLGWTNTGELFFGEGSRLTVL.

This clone has more than one count but fewer than ten. The V gene is TRBV7-9, the J gene TRBJ2-3, with no clear D. V was pared by 1 base and J by 5 bases, with 19 bases between. Germline-derived CDR1 and CDR2 are SEHNR and FQNEAQ (reference sequence). The CDR3 contains 17 residues. This chain's CDR3 is CASSLGVPPWSRDTQYF. DNA of the CDR3: TGTGCCAGCAGCTTAGGGGTCCCCCCCTGGTCCAGAGATACGCAGTATTTT.

This chain joins TRBV19 and TRBJ1-5, with D perhaps matching TRBD1 (5 bases). Trimming took 3 bases from V and 7 from J, leaving 16 bases between them. Per the germline V gene, CDR1 is LNHDA and CDR2 is SQIVND (reference sequence). The CDR3 runs to 15 residues. CDR3 DNA: TGTGCCAGTAGTATTGTTTGGGGGGGTGGCCAGCCCCAGCATTTT. It codes for CASSIVWGGGQPQHF.

This clone was counted only a few times. The rearrangement links TRBV13 to TRBJ1-1; 8 bases line up with TRBD1. The ends lost 3 bases at V and 4 bases at J; junction bases unmatched: 16. CDR1 and CDR2 (germline): PRHDT, FYEKMQ (reference sequence). The CDR3 spans 18 residues. CDR3 amino acids: CASSFYTGGARWSTEAFF. The CDR3 DNA reads as TGTGCCAGCAGCTTCTATACAGGGGGTGCGAGGTGGAGCACTGAAGCTTTCTTT.

This rearrangement joins TRBV2 to TRBJ1-2; the match to TRBD1 covers 10 bases. The CDR3 spans 13 residues. Germline CDR1 reads SNHLY; CDR2 reads FYNNEI. Losses at the gene ends were 4 bases for V and 10 bases for J; bases not matched to a gene: 6. The CDR3 DNA sequence: TGTGCCAGCAGTGCCCGGGACAGGGGCTACTACACCTTC. Its translation is CASSARDRGYYTF.

V and J are TRBV13 and TRBJ1-1; possibly TRBD1 for D (6 bases). The CDR3 extends over 14 amino acids. Germline loops: CDR1 PRHDT, CDR2 FYEKMQ (reference sequence). Trimming cost V 4 bases and J 5 bases, with 14 bases left between them. In DNA form, the CDR3 reads TGTGCCAGCAGCTGGTTTGGGGGGCAAACTGAAGCTTTCTTT. Residues: CASSWFGGQTEAFF.

The chain links TRBV3-1 (or the pseudogene TRBV3-2) to TRBJ2-3; 9 nucleotides line up with TRBD2. Trimming at V came to 4 bases and at J to 4 bases, leaving 9 bases not matched to a gene. Per germline, CDR1 LGHDT and CDR2 YNNKEL (reference sequence). This CDR3 comprises 16 residues. This chain's CDR3 is CASSLSAAGGPDTQYF. CDR3 sequence (DNA): TGTGCCAGCAGCCTATCGGCAGCGGGAGGTCCAGATACGCAGTATTTT.

This clone was seen once. The V call is TRBV10-3, the J call TRBJ2-7; unclear D gene. The CDR3 loop spans 13 amino acids. Germline V gene sequence: CDR1 ENHRY, CDR2 SYGVKD. The V end was cut by 2 bases, the J end by 5 bases, with 10 bases between. The CDR3 sequence: CAISEEELNEQYF. The CDR3 DNA sequence: TGTGCCATCAGTGAGGAGGAACTGAACGAGCAGTACTTC.

In this sample, this clone turned up once. The rearrangement joins TRBV7-3 to TRBJ2-1; 9 positions agree with TRBD2. V was pared by 1 base and J by 5 bases, with 9 bases of the junction left unmatched. The germline CDR1 and CDR2 sequences are SGHTA and FQGTGA. The CDR3 sequence is 17 residues long. The CDR3 DNA reads TGTGCCAGCAGCTTAATGCCCACCCTAGCGGGGAACAATGAGCAGTTCTTC. Its translation is CASSLMPTLAGNNEQFF.

V usage is TRBV7-3 and J usage is TRBJ2-5; TRBD2 agrees at 11 bases. The CDR3 loop spans 15 amino acids. The V gene's germline CDR1 is SGHTA and CDR2 FQGTGA. Trimming cost V 3 bases and J 2 bases; bases outside gene matches: 2. CDR3 in DNA: TGTGCCAGCAGCTTCGTAGCGGGAGGGCAAGAGACCCAGTACTTC. Protein: CASSFVAGGQETQYF.

This chain joins TRBV7-9 and TRBJ2-7, with D possibly matching TRBD1 (6 bases). The CDR3 spans 13 residues. Trimming removed 1 base at V and 7 bases at J, with 11 bases between. Germline lookup yields CDR1 SEHNR and CDR2 FQNEAQ (reference sequence). The CDR3 protein is CASSLGQVQEQYF. Here the CDR3 DNA reads TGTGCCAGCAGCTTAGGACAGGTTCAAGAGCAGTACTTC.

The chain combines TRBV3-1 (or the pseudogene TRBV3-2) with TRBJ2-1, with 12 bases identical to TRBD2. The germline V gene encodes CDR1 LGHDT and CDR2 YNNKEL (reference sequence). This CDR3 comprises 15 residues. The ends lost 4 bases at V and 4 bases at J; junction bases unmatched: 2. The CDR3 sequence: CASSPTSGRYNEQFF. The CDR3 coding sequence is TGTGCCAGCAGCCCGACTAGCGGGAGATACAATGAGCAGTTCTTC.

This clone has a single count. This chain uses TRBV2 with TRBJ1-1, with 8 nucleotides matching TRBD1. The CDR3 contains 15 residues. Germline CDR1 and CDR2: SNHLY and FYNNEI. The V segment lost 4 bases and the J segment 6 bases; nucleotides outside the gene matches: 10. The CDR3 coding sequence is TGTGCCAGCAGTGTGGACAGGGCCCTAAGCTCTGAAGCTTTCTTT. Translation gives CASSVDRALSSEAFF.

J is TRBJ1-2 and V is TRBV2; 12 positions match TRBD1. Germline CDR1 SNHLY, CDR2 FYNNEI. The CDR3 runs to 14 residues. J lost 2 bases, V lost 7 bases, and 2 bases had no gene match. The CDR3 DNA follows: TGTGCCAGCACCGGGACAGGGGGCAACTATGGCTACACCTTC. Protein product: CASTGTGGNYGYTF.

The gene calls are TRBV12-5 and TRBJ1-5; 7 bases line up with TRBD1. J lost 1 base, V lost 6 bases, and 6 bases had no gene match. The CDR3 extends over 15 amino acids. Per germline, CDR1 LGHNT and CDR2 FRNRAP. Here the CDR3 DNA reads TGTGCTAGTGGATCCGGACAGGCGAGCAATCAGCCCCAGCATTTT. It translates to CASGSGQASNQPQHF.

CDR3 loop: CASSDGTGGADTQYF. For the CDR3, the DNA is TGTGCCAGCAGTGACGGGACAGGGGGCGCAGATACGCAGTATTTT. This chain uses TRBV6-4 with TRBJ2-3; the match to TRBD1 covers 12 bases. After removal of 2 bases from V and 4 bases from J, the junction contained 1 base not matched to a gene. The length of the CDR3 is 15 residues. Per the germline V gene, CDR1 is MRHNA and CDR2 is SNTAGT.

V is TRBV19 and J is TRBJ1-1; D possibly corresponds to TRBD1 (6 bases). Germline assignment: CDR1 LNHDA and CDR2 SQIVND (reference sequence). The CDR3 sequence is 13 residues long. V lost 5 bases, J lost 4 bases, and 11 bases lay in between. CDR3: CASSPDRSTEAFF. In DNA form, the CDR3 reads TGTGCCAGTAGTCCAGACAGGAGCACTGAAGCTTTCTTT.

The chain is built from TRBV10-3 and TRBJ1-2; D remains ambiguous. The V gene's germline CDR1 is ENHRY and CDR2 SYGVKD. The CDR3 has 12 amino acids. Trimming shortened V by 5 bases and J by 5 bases, and 9 bases separated the two germline ends. The CDR3 region is CAISPVGYGYTF. The CDR3 bases are TGTGCCATCAGTCCCGTAGGTTATGGCTACACCTTC.

This clone was seen once. The chain links TRBV2 to TRBJ2-1, with D unclear. Germline-derived CDR1 and CDR2 are SNHLY and FYNNEI. V was shortened by 6 bases and J by 1 base, with 7 bases between the two germline ends. CDR3 length: 13 amino acids. CDR3: CASRFGSYNEQFF. The CDR3 DNA is TGTGCCAGCAGGTTCGGATCCTACAATGAGCAGTTCTTC.

This clone was counted only a few times. The chain carries TRBV19 and TRBJ2-5; 7 nucleotides match TRBD2. Germline assignment: CDR1 LNHDA and CDR2 SQIVND (reference sequence). This CDR3 region has 16 residues. Trimming took 5 bases from V and 1 from J; bases not matched to a gene: 10. DNA for the CDR3: TGTGCCAGTAGTTCCCTAACCTCTAGCGGCCAAGAGACCCAGTACTTC. Amino acids: CASSSLTSSGQETQYF.

The chain employs TRBV6-2 or TRBV6-3 and TRBJ2-1, with 7 bases fitting TRBD1. V gave up 2 bases and J gave up 2 bases; unmatched junction bases: 3. CDR1 is MNHEY, CDR2 SVGEGT, per germline. The CDR3 extends over 15 amino acids. CDR3 loop: CASSYHRGTYNEQFF. The CDR3 DNA reads as TGTGCCAGCAGTTACCACAGGGGAACCTACAATGAGCAGTTCTTC.

The table lists this clone with a count of one. V is TRBV30 and J is TRBJ1-4; 10 nucleotides agree with TRBD1. Germline V gene sequence: CDR1 GTSNPN, CDR2 SVGIG (reference sequence). The CDR3 is 15 residues long. V dropped 2 bases and J dropped 8; count of bases not matched to a gene: 8. The CDR3 region has the DNA TGTGCCTGGAGTTTCATGACAGGGGGCGGAGAAAAACTGTTTTTT. This sequence encodes CAWSFMTGGGEKLFF.

The rearrangement uses TRBV5-1 and TRBJ2-5; unclear D gene. Germline CDR1 and CDR2: SGHRS and YFSETQ. V was pared by 4 bases and J by 7 bases, with 17 bases between. The CDR3 covers 14 residues. The CDR3 coding sequence is TGCGCCAGCAGCGACGCCCGCGATGGGTGGACCCAGTACTTC. It specifies CASSDARDGWTQYF.

This chain connects TRBV7-2 to TRBJ2-2; the match to TRBD1 covers 9 bases. CDR1 and CDR2 from the germline V gene are SGHTA and FQGNSA. There are 15 residues in the CDR3. The trim removed 4 bases at V and 4 bases at J, leaving 4 bases unmatched. As DNA, the CDR3 is TGTGCCAGCAGCTGGCGGACAGGGGCCACCGGGGAGCTGTTTTTT. This gives the protein CASSWRTGATGELFF.

This chain joins TRBV10-1 and TRBJ2-1; D gene ambiguous. Trimming took 5 bases from V and 5 from J, leaving 13 bases between them. The CDR3 is made up of 14 amino acids. Looked up from germline, CDR1 is WNHNN and CDR2 is SYGVQD (reference sequence). This chain's CDR3 is CASSRSESHNEQFF. The CDR3 nucleotides read TGCGCCAGCAGTCGTTCTGAATCCCACAATGAGCAGTTCTTC.